The clone carrying this T cell receptor beta chain was observed a single time. Its target is not known. Other DNA variants within this sample encode the same CDR3. This sample is drawn from a study of shared clonotypes between healthy human individuals. Cells designated naive CD8 were CD45RO-negative and were positively selected for CCR7, with terminally differentiated effector memory CD45RA+ cells excluded. The healthy adult donors were HIV-negative and reported no recent acute infections or vaccinations. Every contributor of samples was a Caucasian grown-up residing in Nashville, Tennessee. The study's findings and limits: Shared across several donors were around 5% of the naive CD4 clonotypes.

Running of the assay took place at deep level. The data were produced by immunoSEQ multiplex PCR, yet TCRdb's version contains in-frame clones alone and is incomplete. Of about 2 million clones in the sample, roughly 94% were seen once. This TCR came from a man aged 18 to 29 in good health. The sequenced sample consisted of naive CD8+ T cells sorted from blood.

DNA of the CDR3: TGCAGCGTTGTACCAGGGACTAGCACAGATACGCAGTATTTT. It encodes CSVVPGTSTDTQYF. This sequence joins TRBV29-1 and TRBJ2-3, with D perhaps TRBD2 (6 bases). CDR3 length: 14 amino acids. Germline V gene sequence: CDR1 SQVTM, CDR2 ANQGSEA. The V and J ends lost 4 bases and 0 bases respectively, with 11 bases between them.